The rows below give T cell receptor beta chains drawn from one sample of a study of cytomegalovirus exposure and HLA in healthy donors. Clones were sequenced by immunoSEQ multiplex PCR, and TCRdb holds only the in-frame ones, with some missing. Among roughly 89,000 clones, approximately 64% were seen once, and the ten largest hold approximately 21%. The sequencing input was PBMCs. Source of these receptors: a woman aged 45-60 years in good health and CMV-seropositive. The CDR3 runs from the conserved cysteine through the conserved F or W. Each record gives: D gene, clone size, V gene, J gene, CDR3 protein, CDR3 DNA. The D gene is left open where the match is weak. Part of the rows lack a size; the others show once, few, many or a class for expanded clones.

d_call: -; clone_size: few; v_call: TRBV6-5; j_call: TRBJ1-5; cdr3_aa: CAAGPGGNQPQHF; cdr3_nt: TGTGCCGCCGGCCCCGGGGGCAATCAGCCCCAGCATTTT
d_call: -; clone_size: -; v_call: TRBV29-1; j_call: TRBJ1-2; cdr3_aa: CSVEDYGVHYGYTF; cdr3_nt: TGCAGCGTTGAAGATTATGGAGTTCACTATGGCTACACCTTC
d_call: TRBD2; clone_size: -; v_call: TRBV5-1; j_call: TRBJ2-1; cdr3_aa: CASSRTSGGYNEQFF; cdr3_nt: TGCGCCAGCAGCCGGACTAGCGGGGGGTACAATGAGCAGTTCTTC
d_call: -; clone_size: -; v_call: TRBV9; j_call: TRBJ2-3; cdr3_aa: CASSVTGTDTQYF; cdr3_nt: TGTGCCAGCAGTGTAACAGGCACAGATACGCAGTATTTT
d_call: -; clone_size: few; v_call: TRBV27; j_call: TRBJ1-1; cdr3_aa: CASRVQGGDTEAFF; cdr3_nt: TGTGCCAGCAGGGTACAGGGTGGCGACACTGAAGCTTTCTTT
d_call: -; clone_size: -; v_call: TRBV18; j_call: TRBJ1-2; cdr3_aa: CASSPPSGYGYTF; cdr3_nt: TGTGCCAGCTCACCTCCAAGCGGCTATGGCTACACCTTC
d_call: -; clone_size: once; v_call: TRBV10-2; j_call: TRBJ2-7; cdr3_aa: CASTLDISYEQYF; cdr3_nt: TGCGCCAGCACCCTCGACATTTCCTACGAGCAGTACTTC
d_call: -; clone_size: -; v_call: TRBV30; j_call: TRBJ2-7; cdr3_aa: CAWSTTVYEQYF; cdr3_nt: TGTGCCTGGAGTACCACAGTATACGAGCAGTACTTC
d_call: -; clone_size: -; v_call: TRBV5-1; j_call: TRBJ1-1; cdr3_aa: CASSFDTDSMNTEAFF; cdr3_nt: TGCGCCAGCAGCTTCGACACTGACAGCATGAACACTGAAGCTTTCTTT
d_call: -; clone_size: -; v_call: TRBV5-1; j_call: TRBJ2-6; cdr3_aa: CASSPVLSGANVLTF; cdr3_nt: TGCGCCAGCAGCCCCGTCCTCTCTGGGGCCAACGTCCTGACTTTC
d_call: TRBD2; clone_size: -; v_call: TRBV4-1; j_call: TRBJ2-1; cdr3_aa: CASSPGLAGYEQFF; cdr3_nt: TGCGCCAGCAGCCCGGGACTAGCGGGGTATGAGCAGTTCTTC
d_call: -; clone_size: -; v_call: TRBV11-2; j_call: TRBJ2-2; cdr3_aa: CASSLGGPLELFF; cdr3_nt: TGTGCCAGCAGCTTAGGGGGGCCCTTGGAGCTGTTTTTT
d_call: -; clone_size: -; v_call: TRBV7-2; j_call: TRBJ1-3; cdr3_aa: CASSLNRDSGNTIYF; cdr3_nt: TGTGCCAGCAGCTTAAACAGGGACTCTGGAAACACCATATATTTT
d_call: TRBD1; clone_size: -; v_call: TRBV5-5; j_call: TRBJ2-5; cdr3_aa: CASSLDRGGETQYF; cdr3_nt: TGTGCCAGCAGCCTGGACAGGGGGGGGGAGACCCAGTACTTC
d_call: TRBD1; clone_size: -; v_call: TRBV29-1; j_call: TRBJ2-7; cdr3_aa: CSAGPGQGYEQYF; cdr3_nt: TGCAGCGCCGGTCCGGGACAGGGCTACGAGCAGTACTTC
d_call: TRBD1; clone_size: -; v_call: TRBV6-6; j_call: TRBJ2-7; cdr3_aa: CASSYTTGGYEQYF; cdr3_nt: TGTGCCAGCAGTTACACTACAGGGGGCTACGAGCAGTACTTC
d_call: -; clone_size: -; v_call: TRBV10-3; j_call: TRBJ1-1; cdr3_aa: CATGQGRMNTEAFF; cdr3_nt: TGTGCCACCGGGCAGGGGCGCATGAACACTGAAGCTTTCTTT
d_call: -; clone_size: few; v_call: TRBV2; j_call: TRBJ1-5; cdr3_aa: CASSPGGPQHF; cdr3_nt: TGTGCCAGCAGCCCGGGAGGGCCCCAGCATTTT
d_call: -; clone_size: -; v_call: TRBV14; j_call: TRBJ1-1; cdr3_aa: CASSQVGLNTEAFF; cdr3_nt: TGTGCCAGCAGCCAAGTTGGGCTGAACACTGAAGCTTTCTTT
d_call: -; clone_size: -; v_call: TRBV19; j_call: TRBJ1-1; cdr3_aa: CASSIRSGWPEAFF; cdr3_nt: TGTGCCAGTAGTATTCGTTCAGGGTGGCCTGAAGCTTTCTTT
d_call: -; clone_size: once; v_call: TRBV6-1; j_call: TRBJ2-7; cdr3_aa: CAGTPEGHFSYEQYF; cdr3_nt: TGTGCCGGCACCCCCGAGGGACACTTCTCCTACGAGCAGTACTTC
d_call: -; clone_size: once; v_call: TRBV15; j_call: TRBJ1-5; cdr3_aa: CATSRDLGINQPQHF; cdr3_nt: TGTGCCACCAGCAGAGATCTCGGGATCAATCAGCCCCAGCATTTT
d_call: -; clone_size: -; v_call: TRBV27; j_call: TRBJ1-1; cdr3_aa: CASNQMGRAFF; cdr3_nt: TGTGCCAGCAACCAGATGGGGAGGGCTTTCTTT
d_call: TRBD1; clone_size: -; v_call: TRBV7-8; j_call: TRBJ1-5; cdr3_aa: CASSPHSGTGGGVRSNQPQHF; cdr3_nt: TGTGCCAGCAGCCCCCACTCCGGGACAGGGGGCGGGGTTAGAAGCAATCAGCCCCAGCATTTT
d_call: TRBD2; clone_size: -; v_call: TRBV7-3; j_call: TRBJ2-2; cdr3_aa: CASSLMSGGGELFF; cdr3_nt: TGTGCCAGCAGCTTAATGAGCGGGGGTGGGGAGCTGTTTTTT
d_call: -; clone_size: -; v_call: TRBV7-2; j_call: TRBJ1-1; cdr3_aa: CASSSNRVGTEAFF; cdr3_nt: TGTGCCAGCAGCTCGAACAGGGTGGGGACTGAAGCTTTCTTT
d_call: -; clone_size: few; v_call: TRBV9; j_call: TRBJ1-2; cdr3_aa: CASSAPTGDGYTF; cdr3_nt: TGTGCCAGCAGCGCCCCGACGGGGGATGGCTACACCTTC
d_call: TRBD1; clone_size: few; v_call: TRBV6-5; j_call: TRBJ1-1; cdr3_aa: CASTGTGSTEAFF; cdr3_nt: TGTGCCAGCACCGGGACAGGAAGTACTGAAGCTTTCTTT
d_call: -; clone_size: -; v_call: TRBV6-6; j_call: TRBJ1-3; cdr3_aa: CASSSPRENTIYF; cdr3_nt: TGTGCCAGCAGCTCCCCGCGGGAAAACACCATATATTTT
d_call: -; clone_size: few; v_call: TRBV28; j_call: TRBJ1-2; cdr3_aa: CASSSTVYGYTF; cdr3_nt: TGTGCCAGCAGTTCAACAGTCTATGGCTACACCTTC
d_call: TRBD1; clone_size: few; v_call: TRBV6-5; j_call: TRBJ1-2; cdr3_aa: CASRYTGGGGYTF; cdr3_nt: TGTGCCAGCAGATATACAGGGGGAGGTGGCTACACCTTC
d_call: TRBD1; clone_size: -; v_call: TRBV23-1; j_call: TRBJ2-6; cdr3_aa: CASKPIQRTGCSGANVLTF; cdr3_nt: TGCGCCAGCAAACCGATTCAGAGGACAGGATGCTCTGGGGCCAACGTCCTGACTTTC
d_call: TRBD2; clone_size: -; v_call: TRBV28; j_call: TRBJ2-1; cdr3_aa: CASSLVTGGNEQFF; cdr3_nt: TGTGCCAGCAGTTTAGTCACGGGGGGCAATGAGCAGTTCTTC
d_call: -; clone_size: once; v_call: TRBV5-8; j_call: TRBJ1-3; cdr3_aa: CASSWGHGTGNTIYF; cdr3_nt: TGTGCCAGCAGCTGGGGACACGGTACTGGAAACACCATATATTTT
d_call: -; clone_size: -; v_call: TRBV28; j_call: TRBJ1-1; cdr3_aa: CASTTGGNEAFF; cdr3_nt: TGTGCCAGCACCACCGGAGGAAATGAAGCTTTCTTT
d_call: -; clone_size: -; v_call: TRBV9; j_call: TRBJ1-1; cdr3_aa: CASSVEGHPNTEAFF; cdr3_nt: TGTGCCAGCAGCGTAGAAGGACACCCGAACACTGAAGCTTTCTTT
d_call: TRBD2; clone_size: -; v_call: TRBV7-2; j_call: TRBJ2-7; cdr3_aa: CASRAGGLNEQYF; cdr3_nt: TGTGCCAGCCGCGCGGGGGGGCTTAACGAGCAGTACTTC